These 30 T cell receptor beta chains came from one sample sequenced in a study of blood T cell repertoires in COVID-19. Using immunoSEQ multiplex PCR, the repertoire was profiled, and TCRdb retains in-frame clones only, with some absent. The sample includes more than 95,000 clones, about four fifths of them seen just once. The sequenced sample consisted of peripheral blood. These TCRs come from a middle-aged man with active or convalescent COVID-19.

The CDR3 loop is CASSLTGGAQPQHF. DNA of the CDR3: TGTGCCAGCAGTTTAACAGGGGGCGCCCAGCCCCAGCATTTT. The chain recombines TRBV27 with TRBJ1-5; 9 nucleotides agree with TRBD1. Looked up from germline, CDR1 is MNHEY and CDR2 is SMNVEV (reference sequence). The V and J ends lost 2 bases and 7 bases, in that order; junction bases with no gene match: 3. The CDR3 contains 14 residues.

The chain combines TRBV7-2 with TRBJ2-2, with D perhaps TRBD2 (6 bases). The germline CDR1 and CDR2 sequences are SGHTA and FQGNSA. The CDR3 is 15 amino acids. V gave up 1 base and J gave up 2 bases, with 8 bases separating them. CDR3 DNA: TGTGCCAGCAGCTTAGAGGGGACTAACACCGGGGAGCTGTTTTTT. Its translation: CASSLEGTNTGELFF.

The chain recombines TRBV9 with TRBJ1-2; D uncertain. Germline values: CDR1 SGDLS, CDR2 YYNGEE. V was trimmed by 9 bases and J by 5 bases, leaving 26 bases between them. The CDR3 contains 16 residues. In DNA, the CDR3 is TGTGCCACCCAGCCCGTAACGGGGTTTAGTGGGTATGGCTACACCTTC. The encoded protein is CATQPVTGFSGYGYTF.

This clone has just a few counts. The V gene is TRBV30, the J gene TRBJ2-2; 10 nucleotides line up with TRBD2. V lost 2 bases, J lost 0 bases, and 3 bases stayed unmatched. CDR3 size: 16 residues. Germline CDR1 reads GTSNPN; CDR2 reads SVGIG (reference sequence). Here the CDR3 DNA reads TGTGCCTGGAGTCCCGGACTAGCGGCGAACACCGGGGAGCTGTTTTTT. Its translation: CAWSPGLAANTGELFF.

As for this clone: In the same sample, other DNA sequences code for this CDR3. The chain combines TRBV9 with TRBJ2-3, with D unclear. V was clipped by 3 bases and J by 3 bases, with 2 bases between them. This CDR3 has 11 amino acids. Germline values: CDR1 SGDLS, CDR2 YYNGEE. DNA of the CDR3: TGTGCCAGCAGCGCGACAGATACGCAGTATTTT. Translated: CASSATDTQYF.

The chain uses TRBV6-2 or TRBV6-3 and TRBJ1-3, with D unclear. CDR1 and CDR2 from the germline V gene are MNHEY and SVGEGT. V was clipped by 6 bases and J by 7 bases, with 16 bases between them. CDR3 length equals 14 residues. In DNA form, the CDR3 reads TGTGCCAGCAGCAATGCCGGGCCGGGGAACACCATATATTTT. Translating it yields CASSNAGPGNTIYF.

The chain recombines TRBV5-1 with TRBJ1-2, with D uncertain. In germline, CDR1 is SGHRS, CDR2 YFSETQ. The V and J ends lost 1 base and 8 bases respectively, with 12 bases between them. The CDR3 is made up of 13 amino acids. The CDR3 is CASSLSPEEGYTF. The CDR3 DNA is TGCGCCAGCAGCTTGTCACCAGAGGAAGGCTACACCTTC. Together with reference TRBV5-1 and TRBJ1-2, the CDR3 gives the full variable domain: KAGVTQTPRYLIKTRGQQVTLSCSPISGHRSVSWYQQTPGQGLQFLFEYFSETQRNKGNFPGRFSGRQFSNSRSEMNVSTLELGDSALYLCASSLSPEEGYTFGSGTRLTVV.

The rearrangement joins TRBV4-3 to TRBJ2-1; possible D gene TRBD2, 5 bases. CDR1 is LGHNA and CDR2 is YSLEER in the germline V gene. Trimming removed 0 bases from V and 10 bases from J, with 13 bases in between. The CDR3 sequence is 14 residues long. As DNA, the CDR3 is TGCGCCAGCAGCCAAGATTCCGGGGTTGCGGAGCAGTTCTTC. Translation gives CASSQDSGVAEQFF.

The chain carries TRBV12-5 and TRBJ2-3; 8 bases fit TRBD2. Looked up from germline, CDR1 is LGHNT and CDR2 is FRNRAP. Trimming took 6 bases from V and 6 from J; bases not matched to a gene: 14. The CDR3 runs to 16 residues. The CDR3 protein is CASGQGLVQSRDTQYF. The CDR3 bases are TGTGCTAGTGGCCAGGGACTAGTTCAGAGCAGGGATACGCAGTATTTT. The whole variable domain, filled in from reference TRBV12-5 and TRBJ2-3, reads DARVTQTPRHKVTEMGQEVTMRCQPILGHNTVFWYRQTMMQGLELLAYFRNRAPLDDSGMPKDRFSAEMPDATLATLKIQPSEPRDSAVYFCASGQGLVQSRDTQYFGPGTRLTVL.

This clone was seen only once. The rearrangement joins TRBV28 to TRBJ1-1, with D possibly matching TRBD1 (6 bases). The germline gives CDR1 MDHEN, CDR2 SYDVKM. The CDR3 runs 15 residues. Trimming removed 7 bases from V and 1 base from J, with 16 bases in between. The CDR3 DNA is TGTGCCAGCACCAGCGGGGCGACAGGGAACACTGAAGCTTTCTTT. Protein: CASTSGATGNTEAFF. The full variable domain, rest sourced from reference TRBV28 and TRBJ1-1, is DVKVTQSSRYLVKRTGEKVFLECVQDMDHENMFWYRQDPGLGLRLIYFSYDVKMKEKGDIPEGYSVSREKKERFSLILESASTNQTSMYLCASTSGATGNTEAFFGQGTRLTVV.

CDR3 loop: CASSDRELYNEQFF. The DNA of the CDR3 is TGTGCCAGCAGTGACAGGGAACTCTACAATGAGCAGTTCTTC. The V gene is TRBV2, the J gene TRBJ2-1; D possibly corresponds to TRBD1 (5 bases). The V and J ends lost 3 bases and 3 bases respectively, with 9 bases between them. Germline V CDR1 and CDR2: SNHLY, FYNNEI. The CDR3 length is 14 residues. Looking up the rest from reference TRBV2 and TRBJ2-1 gives the full variable domain: EPEVTQTPSHQVTQMGQEVILRCVPISNHLYFYWYRQILGQKVEFLVSFYNNEISEKSEIFDDQFSVERPDGSNFTLKIRSTKLEDSAMYFCASSDRELYNEQFFGPGTRLTVL.

This clone occurred a few times. This chain joins TRBV11-3 and TRBJ2-6; no definite D call. The CDR3 loop spans 14 amino acids. V was pared by 5 bases and J by 7 bases, with 12 bases between. In germline, CDR1 is SGHNT, CDR2 YENEEA. CDR3: CASSLLTFANVLTF. As DNA, the CDR3 is TGTGCCAGCAGCCTTCTCACTTTCGCCAACGTCCTGACTTTC.

The rearrangement uses TRBV2 and TRBJ1-2, with unresolved D. This CDR3 comprises 16 residues. Trimming took 0 bases from V and 4 from J, leaving 15 bases between them. Germline loops: CDR1 SNHLY, CDR2 FYNNEI. CDR3 coding DNA: TGTGCCAGCAGTGAAGCGGGGAGTGTCTCCCCCTATGGCTACACCTTC. This sequence encodes CASSEAGSVSPYGYTF.

The rearrangement uses TRBV5-1 and TRBJ1-2; 7 nucleotides match TRBD1. V shed 4 bases, J shed 6 bases, and the junction held 3 bases outside the gene matches. Germline V gives CDR1 SGHRS, CDR2 YFSETQ. There are 12 residues in the CDR3. The CDR3 nucleotides are TGCGCCAGCAGCACCGACAGGGATGGCTACACCTTC. Protein sequence: CASSTDRDGYTF.

This sequence joins TRBV19 and TRBJ2-1; D remains unclear. The CDR3 contains 16 residues. Trimming took off 6 bases at V and 8 bases at J, with 23 bases between the two ends. Germline V lookup: CDR1 LNHDA, CDR2 SQIVND (reference sequence). CDR3 sequence reads: CASRRLANPPSDEQFF. The CDR3 coding sequence is TGTGCCAGTAGGAGGCTCGCTAATCCCCCGTCTGATGAGCAGTTCTTC. Full variable domain (missing parts from reference TRBV19 and TRBJ2-1): DGGITQSPKYLFRKEGQNVTLSCEQNLNHDAMYWYRQDPGQGLRLIYYSQIVNDFQKGDIAEGYSVSREKKESFPLTVTSAQKNPTAFYLCASRRLANPPSDEQFFGPGTRLTVL.

Here the CDR3 DNA reads TGTGCCAGCAAAGCGGGGGATAACTATGGCTACACCTTC. Its protein is CASKAGDNYGYTF. The V call is TRBV9, the J call TRBJ1-2; D might be TRBD1 (5 bases). The CDR3 spans 13 residues. Trimming stripped 6 bases from V and 1 base from J, with 10 bases between. Germline values: CDR1 SGDLS, CDR2 YYNGEE. Combining the CDR3 with reference TRBV9 and TRBJ1-2 gives the whole variable domain DSGVTQTPKHLITATGQRVTLRCSPRSGDLSVYWYQQSLDQGLQFLIQYYNGEERAKGNILERFSAQQFPDLHSELNLSSLELGDSALYFCASKAGDNYGYTFGSGTRLTVV.

The V and J genes are TRBV4-1 and TRBJ2-7, with D maybe TRBD2 (6 bases). The CDR3 sequence is 17 residues long. Germline V CDR1 and CDR2: MGHRA, YSYEKL. The ends were cut back, 2 bases at V and 0 bases at J, with 17 bases in the middle. In nucleotides, the CDR3 is TGCGCCAGCAGCCAACCCGCGTGGGACTCAATCTCCTACGAGCAGTACTTC. Translation: CASSQPAWDSISYEQYF.

The V call is TRBV10-3, the J call TRBJ2-5; tentative D call: TRBD2 (6 bases). This CDR3 is built from 12 residues. CDR1 and CDR2 (germline): ENHRY, SYGVKD. The V gene lost 8 bases and the J gene lost 4 bases, with 11 bases spanning the gap. The CDR3 nucleotides read TGTGCCATCGCTAGCGCATCAGAGACCCAGTACTTC. Protein: CAIASASETQYF.

This chain joins TRBV7-9 and TRBJ1-1, with 10 bases fitting TRBD1. The germline V gene encodes CDR1 SEHNR and CDR2 FQNEAQ (reference sequence). V dropped 5 bases and J dropped 5; count of bases not matched to a gene: 5. The CDR3 spans 14 residues. The CDR3 is CASSRQGAWTEAFF. CDR3 in DNA: TGTGCCAGCAGCCGACAGGGGGCTTGGACTGAAGCTTTCTTT.

V gene TRBV10-3 combines with J gene TRBJ1-3; 7 positions agree with TRBD1. This CDR3 spans 10 amino acids. V dropped 10 bases and J dropped 7; count of bases not matched to a gene: 1. From germline, CDR1 is ENHRY and CDR2 SYGVKD. DNA for the CDR3: TGTGCCACAGGGGGGAACACCATATATTTT. Its protein is CATGGNTIYF.

The chain combines TRBV5-6 with TRBJ1-5, with a weak D call TRBD1 (6 bases). V was shortened by 4 bases and J by 3 bases, with 11 bases between the two germline ends. Germline-derived CDR1 and CDR2 are SGHDT and YYEEEE. This CDR3 comprises 14 residues. The CDR3 nucleotides are TGTGCCAGCAGCCGGACAGCCAACAATCAGCCCCAGCATTTT. Residues: CASSRTANNQPQHF.

The chain recombines TRBV15 with TRBJ1-1, with D perhaps TRBD1 (5 bases). The V and J ends lost 0 bases and 3 bases respectively, with 8 bases between them. The CDR3 runs to 14 residues. The germline gives CDR1 LNHNV, CDR2 YYDKDF (reference sequence). The CDR3 sequence is CATSRDLGDTEAFF. Here the CDR3 DNA reads TGTGCCACCAGCAGAGATCTAGGGGACACTGAAGCTTTCTTT.

A word on this clone: This sample also contains other DNA sequences that code for the same CDR3. V usage is TRBV28 and J usage is TRBJ1-2; unclear D gene. Germline CDR1 and CDR2: MDHEN and SYDVKM. The CDR3 extends over 12 amino acids. Trimming shortened V by 4 bases and J by 4 bases, and 7 bases separated the two germline ends. The CDR3 DNA follows: TGTGCCAGCAGTTCCGGGTCCTATGGCTACACCTTC. The encoded protein is CASSSGSYGYTF.

This clone turned up a few times. V usage is TRBV14 and J usage is TRBJ2-7; TRBD2 might be the D (6 bases). Germline CDR1 is SGHDN and CDR2 is FVKESK. CDR3 length: 16 residues. V lost 0 bases to trimming and J lost 0 bases, with 12 bases between them. In DNA, the CDR3 is TGTGCCAGCAGCCAAGAGGGACTGCTATTCTCCTACGAGCAGTACTTC. Translating gives CASSQEGLLFSYEQYF.

The chain carries TRBV11-2 and TRBJ2-1; D gene unclear. The CDR3 covers 12 residues. Trimming took off 1 base at V and 6 bases at J, with 4 bases between the two ends. The germline V gene has CDR1 SGHAT and CDR2 FQNNGV. The CDR3 bases are TGTGCCAGCAGCTTAGGGAGCAATGAGCAGTTCTTC. This sequence encodes CASSLGSNEQFF.

The chain combines TRBV7-6 with TRBJ1-3; TRBD1 might be the D (5 bases). Germline V lookup: CDR1 SGHVS, CDR2 FNYEAQ. V shed 8 bases and J shed 0 bases, with 8 bases lying between them. The CDR3 contains 13 residues. The CDR3 DNA is TGTGCCAGCGGCGACAGCTCTGGAAACACCATATATTTT. This sequence encodes CASGDSSGNTIYF.

This clone was detected a few times. The rearrangement uses TRBV3-1 (or the pseudogene TRBV3-2) and TRBJ1-1, with D tentatively TRBD1 (5 bases). In germline, CDR1 is LGHDT, CDR2 YNNKEL (reference sequence). V shed 0 bases and J shed 6 bases, with 11 bases lying between them. This CDR3 has 14 amino acids. Here the CDR3 DNA reads TGTGCCAGCAGCCAAGACTCAGGGCGCGCTGAAGCTTTCTTT. It is translated as CASSQDSGRAEAFF.

V usage is TRBV23-1 and J usage is TRBJ1-5; D perhaps matches TRBD1 (5 bases). TRBV23-1 is assigned to the ORF class and has an uncertain function. This CDR3 has 17 residues. Trimming removed 9 bases at V and 1 base at J, with 22 bases between. As DNA, the CDR3 is TGCGCCAGAGTCGGGGGGTGCGGGGCTAGGAGCAATCAGCCCCAGCATTTT. It yields the protein CARVGGCGARSNQPQHF.

This chain uses TRBV2 with TRBJ1-6; 9 positions match TRBD1. After removal of 8 bases from V and 7 bases from J, the junction contained 6 bases not matched to a gene. The CDR3 runs 14 residues. Germline CDR1 reads SNHLY; CDR2 reads FYNNEI. CDR3 residues: CASATGGANSPLHF. In DNA, the CDR3 is TGTGCCAGCGCTACAGGGGGCGCGAATTCACCCCTCCACTTT.

V gene TRBV3-1 (or the pseudogene TRBV3-2) combines with J gene TRBJ1-2; 8 nucleotides match TRBD1. Germline V lookup: CDR1 LGHDT, CDR2 YNNKEL (reference sequence). CDR3 length: 14 amino acids. J lost 8 bases, V lost 4 bases, and 9 bases had no gene match. CDR3: CASSRQGTGRGYTF. The CDR3, as DNA: TGTGCCAGCAGCCGACAGGGGACGGGGAGAGGCTACACCTTC.